These 2 T cell receptor beta chains share one sample of origin, sequenced in a study of blood T cell repertoires in COVID-19. The table came from immunoSEQ multiplex PCR; TCRdb's copy has only in-frame clones and leaves some out. The sample carries fewer than 200,000 clones, about 84% recorded once. The source material was peripheral blood. These receptors all stem from a human donor in a cohort sampled during active COVID-19.

The gene calls are TRBV19 and TRBJ1-2; D is undetermined. The CDR3 runs 15 residues. Germline V CDR1 and CDR2: LNHDA, SQIVND (reference sequence). V was clipped by 3 bases and J by 1 base, with 12 bases between them. The CDR3 bases are TGTGCCAGTAGTATCCGGACTACTATTAACTATGGCTACACCTTC. Translating gives CASSIRTTINYGYTF.

This clone was observed once. The V and J genes are TRBV6-5 and TRBJ2-7; 7 bases are shared with TRBD1. The CDR3 loop spans 15 amino acids. J lost 2 bases, V lost 6 bases, and 10 bases had no gene match. Germline CDR1 reads MNHEY; CDR2 reads SVGAGI. CDR3 in amino acids: CASRIYRGAAYEQYF. The CDR3 DNA is TGTGCCAGCAGGATCTACAGGGGTGCCGCCTACGAGCAGTACTTC.